This entry lists 22 T cell receptor beta chains sequenced from one sample in a study of Ad26.COV2.S vaccination and SARS-CoV-2 variants. Sample treatment: about 20 received Ad26.COV2.S at low or high dose, single or two shots; five or six received placebo; per-sample allocation not given. At day 63 after the first vaccine or placebo injection, samples were drawn. Only in-frame clones appear in the TCRdb table, and some are missing; sequencing was by immunoSEQ multiplex PCR. The sample holds about 400,000 clones; over 75% are singletons and the top ten take approximately 1.9%. The input for sequencing was peripheral blood, taken in a trial of Ad26.COV2.S vaccine versus placebo. Every receptor here comes from a person between 18 and 60 years old who received the Ad26.COV2.S COVID-19 vaccine or a placebo.

The chain combines TRBV25-1 with TRBJ2-3, with 8 bases aligning to TRBD2. V was clipped by 3 bases and J by 4 bases; unmatched bases: 6. The germline V gene encodes CDR1 MGHDK and CDR2 SYGVNS. This CDR3 has 15 amino acids. The CDR3 DNA reads TGTGCCAGCAGTGAGAGCGGGAGTGAGTCAGATACGCAGTATTTT. Translating it yields CASSESGSESDTQYF.

Here the CDR3 DNA reads TGTGCCACCAGTGACCCTGGGCGGGAGACCCAGTACTTC. Translation gives CATSDPGRETQYF. V usage is TRBV24-1 and J usage is TRBJ2-5; D unresolved. V lost 4 bases, J lost 5 bases, and 10 bases lay in between. The germline V gene has CDR1 KGHDR and CDR2 SFDVKD. The CDR3 is made up of 13 amino acids.

This chain links TRBV7-3 with TRBJ2-1; 9 nucleotides match TRBD1. Losses at the gene ends were 5 bases for V and 2 bases for J; bases not matched to a gene: 4. CDR3 size: 15 residues. Germline CDR1 reads SGHTA; CDR2 reads FQGTGA. The CDR3 here is CASSRQGGPYNEQFF. The CDR3 DNA sequence: TGTGCCAGCAGCCGACAGGGGGGTCCCTACAATGAGCAGTTCTTC.

The V gene is TRBV6-4, the J gene TRBJ1-6; weak D call: TRBD1 (5 bases). CDR1 and CDR2 from the germline V gene are MRHNA and SNTAGT. V shed 11 bases and J shed 10 bases, with 18 bases lying between them. This CDR3 comprises 13 residues. As DNA, the CDR3 is TGTGCCTGCCGGGCCGACGGGGACTCACCCCTCCACTTT. This sequence encodes CACRADGDSPLHF.

The gene calls are TRBV5-4 and TRBJ1-6, with D perhaps TRBD1 (6 bases). CDR1 and CDR2 from the germline V gene are SGHNT and YYREEE (reference sequence). Trimming removed 4 bases at V and 5 bases at J, with 13 bases between. The CDR3 runs to 15 residues. CDR3: CASSLIQGNNSPLHF. The CDR3 DNA follows: TGTGCCAGCAGCCTGATACAGGGTAATAATTCACCCCTCCACTTT.

This rearrangement joins TRBV30 to TRBJ2-2, with D unresolved. The V end was cut by 1 base, the J end by 6 bases, with 9 bases between. This CDR3 region has 13 residues. The germline CDR1 and CDR2 sequences are GTSNPN and SVGIG (reference sequence). Here the CDR3 reads CAWSAIDPGELFF. The CDR3, as DNA: TGTGCCTGGAGTGCCATCGATCCCGGGGAGCTGTTTTTT.

The V gene is TRBV21-1, the J gene TRBJ1-5; TRBD1, the table's D call, was not compared with the DNA. TRBV21-1 is a listed pseudogene. The CDR3 totals 14 residues. Here the CDR3 reads CASLRTGAQEPQHF. Written as DNA, the CDR3 is TGTGCCAGCCTGAGGACAGGGGCCCAAGAGCCCCAGCATTTT.

V is TRBV6-1 and J is TRBJ1-4, with 9 positions matching TRBD1. Per the germline V gene, CDR1 is MNHNS and CDR2 is SASEGT. This CDR3 comprises 16 residues. The trim removed 0 bases at V and 7 bases at J, leaving 6 bases unmatched. The CDR3 reads CASSEAGGTGPEKLFF. CDR3 DNA sequence: TGTGCCAGCAGTGAAGCGGGTGGGACAGGGCCTGAAAAACTGTTTTTT.

The V gene is TRBV27, the J gene TRBJ1-5, with D perhaps matching TRBD1 (5 bases). The CDR3 totals 15 residues. Germline loops: CDR1 MNHEY, CDR2 SMNVEV (reference sequence). Trimming stripped 2 bases from V and 3 bases from J, with 11 bases between. The chain's CDR3 is CASSLDSAANQPQHF. CDR3 DNA: TGTGCCAGCAGTTTAGACAGTGCCGCCAATCAGCCCCAGCATTTT.

The chain employs TRBV28 and TRBJ2-7, with 7 bases fitting TRBD1. Per the germline V gene, CDR1 is MDHEN and CDR2 is SYDVKM. The CDR3 is 14 amino acids. V lost 4 bases and J lost 1; bases outside the gene matches: 4. CDR3 coding DNA: TGTGCCAGCAGTTACCCGACAGGGTCCTACGAGCAGTACTTC. Its protein product is CASSYPTGSYEQYF.

This chain connects TRBV5-1 to TRBJ2-5; TRBD2 aligns across 7 bases. The CDR3 sequence is 15 residues long. CDR1 is SGHRS, CDR2 YFSETQ, per germline. J was trimmed by 4 bases and V by 3 bases; bases with no gene match: 9. This CDR3 is CASSYPSGNRETQYF. CDR3 nucleotides: TGCGCCAGCAGCTATCCTAGCGGAAACCGAGAGACCCAGTACTTC.

The V and J genes are TRBV28 and TRBJ1-5; D call uncertain. From germline, CDR1 is MDHEN and CDR2 SYDVKM. Trimming left V 6 bases short and J 1 base short, with 10 bases between. The CDR3 is 14 amino acids. The CDR3 sequence is CASRSGWSNQPQHF. The CDR3 coding sequence is TGTGCCAGCAGATCTGGTTGGAGCAATCAGCCCCAGCATTTT. The variable domain in full, with the rest retrieved from reference TRBV28 and TRBJ1-5, is DVKVTQSSRYLVKRTGEKVFLECVQDMDHENMFWYRQDPGLGLRLIYFSYDVKMKEKGDIPEGYSVSREKKERFSLILESASTNQTSMYLCASRSGWSNQPQHFGDGTRLSIL.

V and J are TRBV3-1 (or the pseudogene TRBV3-2) and TRBJ2-1; the match to TRBD2 covers 7 bases. The CDR3 extends over 15 amino acids. The V segment lost 6 bases and the J segment 8 bases; nucleotides outside the gene matches: 13. Germline V gene sequence: CDR1 LGHDT, CDR2 YNNKEL (reference sequence). The CDR3 DNA reads TGTGCCAGCAGTAATTCAAAATATAGCGGGCATGAGCAGTTCTTC. Protein sequence: CASSNSKYSGHEQFF.

The chain is built from TRBV27 and TRBJ2-2; perhaps TRBD2 as D (5 bases). CDR3 length equals 17 residues. From germline, CDR1 is MNHEY and CDR2 SMNVEV (reference sequence). V lost 0 bases and J 0 bases, leaving 11 bases between the germline ends. CDR3 sequence: CASSLSASLTNTGELFF. Here the CDR3 DNA reads TGTGCCAGCAGTTTATCGGCTAGCTTAACGAACACCGGGGAGCTGTTTTTT.

V is TRBV19 and J is TRBJ1-2, with 8 bases aligning to TRBD1. The junction had 14 bases not matched to a gene; V was cut back by 7 bases and J by 7 bases. Germline V CDR1 and CDR2: LNHDA, SQIVND (reference sequence). This CDR3 is 15 amino acids long. CDR3 in amino acids: CASNTKDRGTPGYTF. The DNA for the CDR3 is TGTGCCAGTAACACCAAAGACAGGGGCACTCCTGGCTACACCTTC. Full variable domain (rest looked up from reference TRBV19 and TRBJ1-2): DGGITQSPKYLFRKEGQNVTLSCEQNLNHDAMYWYRQDPGQGLRLIYYSQIVNDFQKGDIAEGYSVSREKKESFPLTVTSAQKNPTAFYLCASNTKDRGTPGYTFGSGTRLTVV.

This clone appeared once. This chain connects TRBV2 to TRBJ2-7; 12 bases match TRBD2. Trimming took 7 bases from V and 2 from J; bases not matched to a gene: 6. The CDR3 runs to 15 residues. CDR1 is SNHLY and CDR2 is FYNNEI in the germline V gene. In DNA form, the CDR3 reads TGTGCCAGCAAGGAGAGGACTAGCGGGACCTACGAGCAGTACTTC. This sequence encodes CASKERTSGTYEQYF.

The chain combines TRBV29-1 with TRBJ2-2, with TRBD2 as a possible D gene (6 bases). The CDR3 is 13 amino acids. The germline V gene has CDR1 SQVTM and CDR2 ANQGSEA. Here the CDR3 reads CLAAVGGTGELFF. CDR3 nucleotides: TGCCTTGCTGCTGTTGGGGGGACCGGGGAGCTGTTTTTT.

Notes on this clone: Other DNA variants within this sample encode the same CDR3. The chain couples TRBV9 to TRBJ2-7; weak D call: TRBD1 (5 bases). The ends were cut back, 0 bases at V and 2 bases at J, with 9 bases in the middle. The CDR3 totals 14 residues. CDR1 is SGDLS, CDR2 YYNGEE, per germline. The CDR3: CASSVGGRAYEQYF. CDR3 nucleotides: TGTGCCAGCAGCGTAGGAGGCAGGGCCTACGAGCAGTACTTC. Together with reference TRBV9 and TRBJ2-7, the CDR3 gives the full variable domain: DSGVTQTPKHLITATGQRVTLRCSPRSGDLSVYWYQQSLDQGLQFLIQYYNGEERAKGNILERFSAQQFPDLHSELNLSSLELGDSALYFCASSVGGRAYEQYFGPGTRLTVT.

V and J are TRBV7-6 and TRBJ2-1, with 8 positions matching TRBD1. The CDR3 spans 15 residues. Germline V gene lookup returns CDR1 SGHVS and CDR2 FNYEAQ. Trimming removed 4 bases from V and 1 base from J; junction bases left unmatched: 3. The CDR3 region has the DNA TGTGCCAGCAGCTCAGGACAGGGATCCTACAATGAGCAGTTCTTC. Residues: CASSSGQGSYNEQFF. Variable domain in full (rest from reference TRBV7-6 and TRBJ2-1): GAGVSQSPRYKVTKRGQDVALRCDPISGHVSLYWYRQALGQGPEFLTYFNYEAQQDKSGLPNDRFSAERPEGSISTLTIQRTEQRDSAMYRCASSSGQGSYNEQFFGPGTRLTVL.

The chain joins TRBV28 to TRBJ2-3, with D uncertain. Germline CDR1 is MDHEN and CDR2 is SYDVKM. The CDR3 is 13 residues long. V was pared by 3 bases and J by 2 bases, with 6 bases between. In DNA form, the CDR3 reads TGTGCCAGCAGTTTCCCTTTCACAGATACGCAGTATTTT. It translates to CASSFPFTDTQYF.

The gene calls are TRBV3-1 (or the pseudogene TRBV3-2) and TRBJ2-5, with 8 positions matching TRBD2. CDR1 LGHDT and CDR2 YNNKEL come from the germline V gene (reference sequence). The V and J ends lost 3 bases and 4 bases, in that order; junction bases with no gene match: 7. The length of the CDR3 is 15 residues. The CDR3 reads CASSQSGSRIETQYF. DNA of the CDR3: TGTGCCAGCAGCCAGAGCGGGAGTCGTATAGAGACCCAGTACTTC.

This chain uses TRBV29-1 with TRBJ2-7; 8 nucleotides line up with TRBD2. CDR3 length: 14 residues. The V gene end was trimmed by 7 bases and the J gene end by 3 bases; junction bases not matched to a gene: 11. Germline V CDR1 and CDR2: SQVTM, ANQGSEA. The CDR3 sequence is CSAQTGGNHYEQYF. In DNA form, the CDR3 reads TGCAGCGCCCAAACGGGAGGGAATCACTACGAGCAGTACTTC.